The rows below give T cell receptor beta chains drawn from one sample of a study of T cell repertoires in cytomegalovirus infection. TCRdb re-called the reads with MiXCR, one entry per CDR3 protein. The repertoire holds over 200,000 distinct CDR3 sequences, with around 13% as singletons. What was sequenced was PBMCs. The receptors were gathered from a human donor in good health (CMV status not recorded). Some clones in this sample may be carry-over from other donors' samples. CDR3s include the opening cysteine and the closing phenylalanine or tryptophan. The D gene is left open where the match is weak. Clone size, where shown, is once, few, many, or a class for clones that have expanded.

. | many | TRBJ2-3 | TRBV5-1 | TGCGCCAGCAGCTACCTAGCGCGGCAGGAAGATACGCAGTATTTT | CASSYLARQEDTQYF
. | . | TRBJ1-1 | TRBV6-2/TRBV6-3 | TGTGCCAGCAGTCCAAGCCTGGCTGAAGCTTTCTTT | CASSPSLAEAFF
. | . | TRBJ2-6 | TRBV9 | TGTGCCAGCAGCGTAGGAGGGGGGGAGGCGCTTGGGGCCAACGTCCTGACTTTC | CASSVGGGEALGANVLTF
. | few | TRBJ1-1 | TRBV7-2 | TGTGCCAGCAGCTTAGGTTCGTCGAACACTGAAGCTTTCTTT | CASSLGSSNTEAFF
TRBD2 | many | TRBJ2-1 | TRBV28 | TGTGCCAGCGACATGGCGGGAGTCCCACCTGGTACACACAATGAGCAGTTCTTC | CASDMAGVPPGTHNEQFF
TRBD2 | . | TRBJ2-1 | TRBV20-1 | TGCAGTGCTGCTGCGGGGGACAATGAGCAGTTCTTC | CSAAAGDNEQFF
. | . | TRBJ1-6 | TRBV7-9 | TGTGCCAGCAGCTCCCAGGGTTACTCACCCCTCCACTTT | CASSSQGYSPLHF
. | few | TRBJ2-2 | TRBV20-1 | TGCAGTGTCCGGGGTAACACCGGGGAGCTGTTTTTT | CSVRGNTGELFF
. | few | TRBJ2-7 | TRBV20-1 | TGCAGTGCAAGAAAGACAGGCCGGCCGGACGAGCAGTACTTC | CSARKTGRPDEQYF
TRBD2 | . | TRBJ2-2 | TRBV28 | TGTGCCAGCAGTTCACGACTAGCGGGAGATTTCACCGGGGAGCTGTTTTTT | CASSSRLAGDFTGELFF